These 26 T cell receptor beta chains share one sample of origin, sequenced in a study of T-cell memory formation after mild COVID-19 (dated by TCRdb to the early 2020s). Libraries were built with 5' RACE. Data came from an Illumina NovaSeq 6000. TCRdb handled the public reads itself, with Q25 trimming in fastp and clone calling in MiXCR, and kept productive beta chains. For every CDR3 protein sequence, its rows merge into one entry that carries the most common genes and DNA. In this sample the table shows some 350,000 distinct CDR3 sequences, about 15% of which occur a single time. About a fifth of the sample lies in the top ten. Specimen: PBMCs or a T cell subset sorted from them (not recorded which). Receptor source: a man aged 18 to 35 who had mild COVID-19 (a few samples of this study predate the infection). The sample titles of this study are shuffled in the database, so cell type and time point are left out; the donor was told from shared clones.

This rearrangement joins TRBV7-2 to TRBJ2-1; 15 bases are shared with TRBD2. The germline gives CDR1 SGHTA, CDR2 FQGNSA. The CDR3 is 17 amino acids. V shed 4 bases, J shed 7 bases, and the junction held 8 bases outside the gene matches. This CDR3 reads CASSSRGTSGGRNEQFF. CDR3 bases: TGTGCCAGCAGCTCCAGAGGGACTAGCGGGGGGCGGAATGAGCAGTTCTTC.

V gene TRBV18 combines with J gene TRBJ2-5; D is uncertain. The CDR3 spans 15 residues. Trimming pared 0 bases from V and 0 bases from J, leaving 8 bases between. CDR1 is KGHSH, CDR2 LQKENI, per germline. The DNA of the CDR3 is TGTGCCAGCTCACCACCGGGGTTGTACCAAGAGACCCAGTACTTC. Translated: CASSPPGLYQETQYF.

Ten or more counts support this clonotype. The chain recombines TRBV12-3 or TRBV12-4 with TRBJ2-7, with D hard to call. The CDR3 sequence is 13 residues long. Between the trimmed V and J ends, which lost 9 bases and 6 bases, there was a span of 18 bases. Here the CDR3 reads CASAGCLGCEQYF. For the CDR3, the DNA is TGTGCCAGTGCTGGCTGTCTTGGGTGCGAGCAGTACTTC.

The V gene is TRBV5-1, the J gene TRBJ2-3, with TRBD1 identical over 11 bases. Germline trimming cut 2 bases from V and 5 bases from J; bases unmatched to any gene: 4. Germline-derived CDR1 and CDR2 are SGHRS and YFSETQ. The CDR3 is 15 amino acids. In DNA, the CDR3 is TGCGCCAGCAGCTTTACCGGGACAGGGGGAGATACGCAGTATTTT. The encoded protein is CASSFTGTGGDTQYF.

This chain connects TRBV18 to TRBJ1-5, with D maybe TRBD1 (6 bases). The germline V gene encodes CDR1 KGHSH and CDR2 LQKENI. V dropped 2 bases and J dropped 7 bases, with 12 bases sitting between them. This CDR3 has 14 amino acids. DNA of the CDR3: TGTGCCAGCTCACCAAGGACAGTACCCCAGCCCCAGCATTTT. Encoded protein: CASSPRTVPQPQHF.

This clonotype was detected only a few times. This chain joins TRBV3-1 and TRBJ2-1, with D perhaps TRBD1 (5 bases). The CDR3 extends over 13 amino acids. Germline CDR1 LGHDT, CDR2 YNNKEL (reference sequence). The V end lost 6 bases, the J end lost 10 bases, and 16 bases lay between the germline ends. The CDR3, as DNA: TGTGCCAGCAGGCAGCCCTCAGGGAACGAGCAGTTCTTC. Protein product: CASRQPSGNEQFF.

The chain employs TRBV7-3 and TRBJ1-2, with unresolved D. Germline values: CDR1 SGHTA, CDR2 FQGTGA. CDR3 length equals 13 residues. V was pared by 5 bases and J by 0 bases, with 7 bases between. The CDR3 DNA is TGTGCCAGCAGCCCAACCACTAACTATGGCTACACCTTC. Encoded protein: CASSPTTNYGYTF. The entire variable domain, with the rest obtained from reference TRBV7-3 and TRBJ1-2, is as follows: GAGVSQTPSNKVTEKGKYVELRCDPISGHTALYWYRQSLGQGPEFLIYFQGTGAADDSGLPNDRFFAVRPEGSVSTLKIQRTERGDSAVYLCASSPTTNYGYTFGSGTRLTVV.

This clonotype was found a few times. V usage is TRBV7-9 and J usage is TRBJ2-7; TRBD1 agrees at 12 bases. The CDR3 is made up of 16 amino acids. The junction had 8 bases not matched to a gene; V was cut back by 2 bases and J by 6 bases. Germline V gene data show CDR1 as SEHNR and CDR2 as FQNEAQ (reference sequence). The CDR3 DNA reads as TGTGCCAGCAGCTTAAGGGACAGGGGGCGAGCCAGCGAGCAGTACTTC. It is translated as CASSLRDRGRASEQYF.

This clonotype has a handful of counts. The V call is TRBV12-3 or TRBV12-4, the J call TRBJ1-2; unclear D gene. The CDR3 consists of 15 residues. V gave up 6 bases and J gave up 6 bases, with 20 bases separating them. DNA for the CDR3: TGTGCCAGCAGCCCTAGGACCCGGGGTTTGGATGGCTACACCTTC. It translates to CASSPRTRGLDGYTF.

The chain has TRBV5-1 and TRBJ2-3, with D possibly being TRBD2 (5 bases). V lost 0 bases and J 4 bases, leaving 15 bases between the germline ends. Germline CDR1 and CDR2: SGHRS and YFSETQ. The CDR3 consists of 16 residues. The CDR3 DNA is TGCGCCAGCAGCTTGGGCTACGAGGGCTACGCAGATACGCAGTATTTT. This sequence encodes CASSLGYEGYADTQYF.

The chain links TRBV5-1 to TRBJ2-7, with 9 bases that match TRBD1. V shed 4 bases, J shed 2 bases, and the junction held 10 bases outside the gene matches. Germline CDR1 is SGHRS and CDR2 is YFSETQ. The CDR3 covers 16 residues. The CDR3 coding sequence is TGCGCCAGCAGCGGGGGGACAGGGAGGATCGCCTACGAGCAGTACTTC. Amino acids: CASSGGTGRIAYEQYF.

This clonotype has only a few counts. The J gene is TRBJ1-5, the V gene TRBV2, with 7 bases lining up with TRBD1. V was clipped by 1 base and J by 4 bases; unmatched bases: 4. This CDR3 has 15 residues. Germline-derived CDR1 and CDR2 are SNHLY and FYNNEI. CDR3 coding DNA: TGTGCCAGCAGTGAAGAAGGGGGCCCTAATCAGCCCCAGCATTTT. Protein: CASSEEGGPNQPQHF.

The CDR3 nucleotides are TGTGCCAGCAGCCAAGGTGAAGGCATGGGAGGCTACACCTTC. It encodes CASSQGEGMGGYTF. This chain joins TRBV4-2 and TRBJ1-2, with D uncertain. Germline V gives CDR1 LGHNA, CDR2 YNFKEQ. The length of the CDR3 is 14 residues. V was pared by 1 base and J by 8 bases, with 14 bases between.

This chain joins TRBV3-1 and TRBJ1-2, with 7 bases identical to TRBD1. This CDR3 spans 15 amino acids. Germline V gene lookup returns CDR1 LGHDT and CDR2 YNNKEL (reference sequence). The trim removed 0 bases at V and 3 bases at J, leaving 4 bases unmatched. The chain's CDR3 is CASSQDSQGDYGYTF. CDR3 nucleotide sequence: TGTGCCAGCAGCCAAGATAGCCAGGGGGACTATGGCTACACCTTC.

The chain recombines TRBV12-3 or TRBV12-4 with TRBJ1-5, with a weak D call TRBD1 (5 bases). There are 14 residues in the CDR3. V was cut by 5 bases and J by 3 bases, with 11 bases left in between. DNA of the CDR3: TGTGCCAGCAGTCGGGACGGTCACAATCAGCCCCAGCATTTT. Protein: CASSRDGHNQPQHF.

The rearrangement uses TRBV7-9 and TRBJ2-3; weak D call: TRBD1 (6 bases). This CDR3 region has 17 residues. The V end lost 4 bases, the J end lost 1 base, and 18 bases lay between the germline ends. The germline V gene has CDR1 SEHNR and CDR2 FQNEAQ (reference sequence). The CDR3 protein is CASSSYAQGQGTDTQYF. The CDR3 DNA reads as TGTGCCAGCAGCTCATACGCGCAGGGGCAAGGCACAGATACGCAGTATTTT.

The chain has TRBV20-1 and TRBJ2-5; tentatively, D is TRBD2 (5 bases). V was shortened by 1 base and J by 2 bases, with 5 bases between the two germline ends. This CDR3 has 12 amino acids. Germline assignment: CDR1 DFQATT and CDR2 SNEGSKA (reference sequence). CDR3 DNA: TGCAGTGCTAGAGGACTACAAGAGACCCAGTACTTC. This sequence encodes CSARGLQETQYF.

This clonotype was counted a few times. The chain links TRBV20-1 to TRBJ2-7; no clear D gene. The V gene lost 5 bases and the J gene lost 3 bases, with 8 bases spanning the gap. There are 11 residues in the CDR3. CDR1 and CDR2 from the germline V gene are DFQATT and SNEGSKA (reference sequence). CDR3 sequence reads: CSAGVSYEQYV. CDR3 DNA: TGCAGTGCTGGAGTAAGCTACGAGCAGTACGTC.

This clonotype has more than one count but fewer than ten. The V call is TRBV20-1, the J call TRBJ1-6; 7 nucleotides align to TRBD1. Trimming at V came to 6 bases and at J to 10 bases, leaving 9 bases not matched to a gene. Germline CDR1 is DFQATT and CDR2 is SNEGSKA (reference sequence). The CDR3 contains 13 residues. The chain's CDR3 is CSAGGGSGSPLHF. The CDR3 DNA reads as TGCAGTGCGGGAGGGGGCAGTGGGTCACCCCTCCACTTT.

The V gene is TRBV29-1, the J gene TRBJ1-4, with a possible D match to TRBD1 (5 bases). The length of the CDR3 is 12 residues. In germline, CDR1 is SQVTM, CDR2 ANQGSEA. Trimming left V 6 bases short and J 7 bases short, with 12 bases between. As DNA, the CDR3 is TGCAGCGTGGGCGACAGCGCTGAAAAACTGTTTTTT. This encodes CSVGDSAEKLFF.

This clonotype showed up just a few times. The V call is TRBV20-1, the J call TRBJ2-7; 10 nucleotides line up with TRBD2. The CDR3 is 15 residues long. Trimming removed 3 bases from V and 7 bases from J; junction bases left unmatched: 12. The V gene's germline CDR1 is DFQATT and CDR2 SNEGSKA (reference sequence). CDR3 residues: CSARETLLTSGEQYV. As DNA, the CDR3 is TGCAGTGCTAGGGAGACACTGCTGACTAGCGGGGAGCAGTACGTC.

V usage is TRBV5-1 and J usage is TRBJ2-3; TRBD2 matches 12 bases. The CDR3 spans 16 residues. Germline CDR1 is SGHRS and CDR2 is YFSETQ. Trimming took 3 bases from V and 7 from J; bases not matched to a gene: 9. CDR3 in DNA: TGCGCCAGCAGCTCGGAACCGGGACTAGCGGGTAATACGCAGTATTTT. It translates to CASSSEPGLAGNTQYF. Filled out from reference TRBV5-1 and TRBJ2-3, the complete variable domain reads KAGVTQTPRYLIKTRGQQVTLSCSPISGHRSVSWYQQTPGQGLQFLFEYFSETQRNKGNFPGRFSGRQFSNSRSEMNVSTLELGDSALYLCASSSEPGLAGNTQYFGPGTRLTVL.

This clonotype was seen more than once but under ten times. J is TRBJ2-3 and V is TRBV4-2, with 14 bases matching TRBD2. CDR1 and CDR2 from the germline V gene are LGHNA and YNFKEQ. V dropped 3 bases and J dropped 6; count of bases not matched to a gene: 11. This CDR3 is built from 18 residues. Here the CDR3 reads CASSQELRLAGGLDTQYF. The CDR3 DNA sequence: TGTGCCAGCAGCCAGGAGCTCCGACTAGCGGGGGGGCTGGATACGCAGTATTTT.

This clonotype has just a few counts. The V call is TRBV5-5, the J call TRBJ1-3; D is undetermined. Germline lookup yields CDR1 SGHKS and CDR2 YYEKEE (reference sequence). Trimming left V 2 bases short and J 7 bases short, with 7 bases between. The CDR3 loop spans 12 amino acids. DNA for the CDR3: TGTGCCAGCAGCTTAGTTCGGAACACCATATATTTT. Translated: CASSLVRNTIYF. Full variable domain (remainder filled in from reference TRBV5-5 and TRBJ1-3): DAGVTQSPTHLIKTRGQQVTLRCSPISGHKSVSWYQQVLGQGPQFIFQYYEKEERGRGNFPDRFSARQFPNYSSELNVNALLLGDSALYLCASSLVRNTIYFGEGSWLTVV.

With respect to this clonotype: The junction departs from the called germline gene at one end, perhaps through a read error. The chain has TRBV4-3 and TRBJ1-1, with 8 bases lining up with TRBD1. Germline CDR1 LGHNA, CDR2 YSLEER. The CDR3 totals 13 residues. The CDR3 loop reads CASSQDRGPESFF. The DNA of the CDR3 is TGCGCCAGCAGCCAAGACAGGGGGCCTGAATCTTTCTTT.

The chain employs TRBV10-3 and TRBJ1-2; D ambiguous. CDR1 and CDR2 (germline): ENHRY, SYGVKD. The CDR3 totals 15 residues. Deletions cut 5 bases from V and 4 bases from J, with 17 bases between. DNA of the CDR3: TGTGCCATCAGTCCATCCCCCCAGACTATCTATGGCTACACCTTC. Translation: CAISPSPQTIYGYTF.